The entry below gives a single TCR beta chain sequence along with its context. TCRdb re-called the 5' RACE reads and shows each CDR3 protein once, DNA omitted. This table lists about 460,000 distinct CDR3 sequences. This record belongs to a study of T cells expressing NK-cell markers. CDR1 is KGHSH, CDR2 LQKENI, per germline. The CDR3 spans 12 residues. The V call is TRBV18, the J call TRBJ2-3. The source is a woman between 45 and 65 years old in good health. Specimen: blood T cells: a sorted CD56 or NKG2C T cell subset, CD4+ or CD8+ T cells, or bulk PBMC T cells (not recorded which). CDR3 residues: CASSQPGQFEYF.